This TCR beta chain stems from a study of long-term antiretroviral therapy in people with HIV (dated by TCRdb to between 2022 and 2023). Regarding the complete study: The earliest samples were collected roughly a decade before the 2015 WHO recommendation for immediate ART, at a time when ART was usually postponed until CD4 counts fell. This retrospective serial study examined whether starting ART and sustained HIV suppression were associated with changes in the composition and diversity of the TRB repertoire in peripheral blood. A total of roughly 180 cryopreserved PBMC samples were contributed to the cohort by 30 adults with confirmed HIV infection, with samples collected serially over a mean of around 6 years (range 1-12). Among the 30 or so participants with HIV, around ten were female. Test extractions of a monoclonal T-cell line alongside a few dozen polyclonal samples showed no cross-contamination during QIAcube processing. Findings and caveats that apply to the study as a whole: Inferences about post-ART repertoire changes are limited because no data were available on ART adherence, viral resistance or therapy changes. Expanded TRB clones identified before ART initiation dominated the repertoire at all time points, although this dominance fluctuated and declined in many PLHIV after ART. Narrower CDR3 length ranges were observed in HIV repertoires than in controls, and an antigen-experienced repertoire with only a slight naive shift after ART was suggested by the network structure. Because cell numbers in pre-ART samples were limited, unsorted PBMC were profiled instead of sorted CD4+ and CD8+ T cells. The samples span the years 2004 to 2017, and the ART regimens used may be less effective than current regimens. Limited PBMC availability meant only the TCR beta chain was sequenced, without alpha chain pairing. Starting ART was linked to a significant rise in TRB diversity, yet even with long-term ART the diversity remained significantly lower than in transplant donor controls.

Participants were included only if at least one PBMC sample before ART initiation and at least two post-ART samples were available. Every participant with HIV received treatment in the United States of America. Before DNA extraction, cryopreserved samples of about 1-10 million PBMC were thawed and washed. At the time of the earliest PBMC sample for each participant with HIV, ages ranged from roughly 20 to 54 years. Per participant, PBMC samples came from 1-4 timepoints prior to ART initiation and 2-8 timepoints following ART initiation, for a median of 7 samples. Serial HIV viral load, CD4+ T-cell count, ART history and demographic data were obtained for every participant. Genomic DNA was extracted from unsorted PBMC with a Qiagen kit on a QIAcube, processed in batches of 12 samples. As for this clone: The specificity of this receptor is unknown. Within one base of it there is no much larger clone, and no base qualities were kept.

The CDR3 has 15 amino acids, counting the end cysteine and phenylalanine. Of all the DNA, just the CDR3 is kept, 45 bases in frame from base 1. Between the V and J ends, shortened by 3 bases and 5 bases respectively, the junction contains 13 bases. The germline V gene specifies KGHSH as CDR1 and LQKENI as CDR2. The immunoSEQ hsTCRB v3.0 assay was used at survey level resolution for TRB variable region sequencing. The target sequencing depth for TRB was roughly 40,000-55,000 T-cell genomes per sample. Pooled TRB libraries were sequenced on an Illumina MiSeq with a v3 150-cycle kit. The original methods were these. Repertoire analysis was run in R within a reproducible Nextflow workflow that covered QC, data transformation and analysis. LymphoSeq2, an R package for exploring AIRR-Seq data, was used to implement custom analyses. A handful of samples that produced fewer than 5000 total TRB sequences were removed, so approximately 190 HIV repertoires were analyzed. Among the roughly 190 retained HIV repertoires, 55 to 65 were collected before ART initiation and 120 to 140 were collected after ART initiation. Repertoires were downsampled to 5000 TRB nucleotide sequences, with summary statistics averaged over 100 downsampling iterations. The analysis kept only TRB sequences whose CDR3 regions were at least seven amino acids long. Diversity was assessed using a clonality score derived from Shannon entropy and using the Gini coefficient. In repertoire networks, the top 5000 CDR3 amino acid sequences were linked whenever an edit distance of one separated two sequences. GLIPH2 predicted antigen specificity groups and MHC restriction for TRB CDR3 amino acid sequences. CDR3 amino acid sequences were matched against VDJdb and McPAS-TCR to flag known CMV, EBV, HIV or tissue antigen associations. Pre-ART, post-ART and control groups were compared with Wilcoxon signed-rank tests and Holm-Bonferroni correction. TCRdb retrieved this table from immuneACCESS and kept in-frame rearrangements only. Not all clones are present; in checked studies, unresolved V genes account for under half, and no reason is known for the remainder. For V, J and clone size, that table is used; D and trimming come from the DNA. The sample table shows roughly 28,000 clones, and approximately 90% are seen once. The top ten hold 4% to 5.5% of the sample.

This TCR was sampled from a man between 40 and 49 years old with HIV. The sequence links TRBV18 to TRBJ1-4; TRBD1 might be the D gene, on 6 matching bases. The sample here was unsorted PBMCs, taken roughly 2.7 years after starting antiretroviral therapy. Here is the DNA: TGTGCCAGCTCACCTTTTCACAGGGTGAATGAAAAACTGTTTTTT. Its translation reads: CASSPFHRVNEKLFF.